The 28 T cell receptor beta chains in this list originate from one sample, sequenced in a study of blood T cells in healthy people across ages (dated by TCRdb to the mid-2010s). Library prep was done by 5' RACE. TCRdb lists the instrument as Illumina HiSeq 2500. A second PCR of about 7 to 12 cycles was run with a J-beta primer mix and a sample-barcoded 5' primer. The raw public reads went through TCRdb reprocessing: fastp at Q25, MiXCR clone calling, in-frame beta chains kept. Records with the same CDR3 protein are collapsed into one entry carrying the most frequent genes and DNA. This sample gives over 500,000 distinct CDR3 sequences in total; approximately 52% of them show up just once. The ten top clones hold around an eighth of the sample. The sample was blood. These receptors all stem from a woman older than 75 in good health.

A note on this clonotype: A much larger clone lies a single base off, so this may be a read error. The chain has TRBV5-1 and TRBJ2-5, with D uncertain. This CDR3 has 12 residues. Per germline, CDR1 SGHRS and CDR2 YFSETQ. DNA of the CDR3: TGCGCCAGCAGGGTCGACTTCGAGACCCTGTACTTC. Translated: CASRVDFETLYF. Full variable domain (missing parts from reference TRBV5-1 and TRBJ2-5): KAGVTQTPRYLIKTRGQQVTLSCSPISGHRSVSWYQQTPGQGLQFLFEYFSETQRNKGNFPGRFSGRQFSNSRSEMNVSTLELGDSALYLCASRVDFETLYFGPGTRLLVL.

This chain uses TRBV12-3 or TRBV12-4 with TRBJ2-1; 12 bases are a match to TRBD1. The CDR3 runs 17 residues. Trimming removed 5 bases from V and 6 bases from J; junction bases left unmatched: 11. This chain's CDR3 is CASSHKGDRGLGNEQFF. CDR3 nucleotide sequence: TGTGCCAGCAGTCACAAGGGGGACAGGGGGCTGGGCAATGAGCAGTTCTTC.

The genes are TRBV7-2 and TRBJ2-5, with a tentative D call TRBD1 (5 bases). The J call may not be correct, given that the DNA end is closer to TRBJ2-7. From germline, CDR1 is SGHTA and CDR2 FQGNSA. The length of the CDR3 is 14 residues. The CDR3 loop is CASSSPRGAYEQYF. Written as DNA, the CDR3 is TGTGCCAGCAGCTCCCCTAGGGGTGCCTACGAGCAGTACTTC.

The chain has TRBV5-1 and TRBJ2-1; D uncertain. This CDR3 is built from 14 residues. Trimming left V 2 bases short and J 10 bases short, with 16 bases between. Germline V CDR1 and CDR2: SGHRS, YFSETQ. The CDR3 region has the DNA TGCGCCAGCAGCTTATCCCGTCACTCCTACGAGCAGTTCTTC. Residues: CASSLSRHSYEQFF.

Many counts were recorded for this clonotype. The chain joins TRBV28 to TRBJ2-7; no clear D. CDR3 length: 13 amino acids. Per germline, CDR1 MDHEN and CDR2 SYDVKM. Trimming shortened V by 3 bases and J by 2 bases, and 8 bases separated the two germline ends. This chain's CDR3 is CASSFGSTYEQYF. CDR3 in DNA: TGTGCCAGCAGTTTTGGCAGCACCTACGAGCAGTACTTC.

This clonotype was counted many times. The V gene is TRBV12-3 or TRBV12-4, the J gene TRBJ2-3; TRBD1 aligns across 8 bases. Trimming took 3 bases from V and 3 from J; bases not matched to a gene: 5. The CDR3 length is 15 residues. CDR3 DNA sequence: TGTGCCAGCAGTTTCCCCAGGACAGGGACAGATACGCAGTATTTT. Encoded protein: CASSFPRTGTDTQYF.

Concerning this clonotype itself: With a much larger clone just one base away, this may be a read error. CDR3 in amino acids: CASSQDVGNIQYF. CDR3 sequence (DNA): TGTGCCAGCAGCCAAGATGTGGGGAACATTCAGTACTTC. The V call is TRBV3-1, the J call TRBJ2-5; D not resolved. The assigned J gene may be wrong: the sequence end matches TRBJ2-4 better. CDR3 size: 13 residues. Per germline, CDR1 LGHDT and CDR2 YNNKEL (reference sequence).

Concerning this clonotype itself: It may be a read error: a sequence one base away is much more abundant. The chain joins TRBV11-2 to TRBJ2-3, with D hard to call. With 5 bases removed from V and 5 bases from J, the gap between germline ends came to 11 bases. The CDR3 extends over 13 amino acids. Germline assignment: CDR1 SGHAT and CDR2 FQNNGV. The CDR3 bases are TGTGCCAGCAGCGTGGAATCGGAAGATACGCAGTATTTT. Its translation: CASSVESEDTQYF.

The chain links TRBV29-1 to TRBJ2-7, with TRBD1 matching over 9 bases. Gene TRBJ2-5 matches the end of the DNA better, so the J call may be wrong. The germline gives CDR1 SQVTM, CDR2 ANQGSEA. The CDR3 spans 15 residues. CDR3 region: CSVDPGQGPRETQYF. The CDR3 nucleotides are TGCAGCGTTGATCCGGGACAGGGCCCCCGGGAGACCCAGTACTTC.

The genes are TRBV7-2 and TRBJ2-5, with D tentatively TRBD2 (6 bases). Trimming pared 6 bases from V and 2 bases from J, leaving 13 bases between. From germline, CDR1 is SGHTA and CDR2 FQGNSA. This CDR3 has 14 amino acids. DNA for the CDR3: TGTGCCAGCAGTAGAACGGGGGATCAAGAGACCCAGTACTTC. As protein: CASSRTGDQETQYF.

V gene TRBV5-1 combines with J gene TRBJ2-1; TRBD2 agrees at 7 bases. The CDR3 runs to 14 residues. After removal of 1 base from V and 6 bases from J, the junction contained 4 bases not matched to a gene. Germline V gives CDR1 SGHRS, CDR2 YFSETQ. CDR3 in DNA: TGCGCCAGCAGCTTGAGCGGGGACTCCAATGAGCAGTTCTTC. Amino acid sequence: CASSLSGDSNEQFF.

The chain recombines TRBV7-2 with TRBJ2-1; 10 bases are a match to TRBD2. Per germline, CDR1 SGHTA and CDR2 FQGNSA. V lost 3 bases and J lost 4; bases outside the gene matches: 6. The length of the CDR3 is 16 residues. For the CDR3, the DNA is TGTGCCAGCAGCTTCCCTAGCGGGGGAAATTACAATGAGCAGTTCTTC. This codes for CASSFPSGGNYNEQFF.

The V and J genes are TRBV2 and TRBJ2-7; TRBD1 might be the D (5 bases). CDR3 length equals 13 residues. Trimming cost V 6 bases and J 3 bases, with 12 bases left between them. Germline V CDR1 and CDR2: SNHLY, FYNNEI. CDR3 sequence (DNA): TGTGCCAGCAGAGACGCAGGGTACTACGAGCAGTACTTC. Translation gives CASRDAGYYEQYF.

This clonotype has at least ten counts. The chain has TRBV12-3 or TRBV12-4 and TRBJ2-7, with D uncertain. The CDR3 contains 15 residues. The germline V and J ends were trimmed by 0 bases and 5 bases, with 14 bases remaining between them. The CDR3: CASSLARGSLHEQYF. CDR3 sequence (DNA): TGTGCCAGCAGTTTAGCGAGAGGATCGCTTCACGAGCAGTACTTC.

The chain recombines TRBV6-2 or TRBV6-3 with TRBJ2-1, with D unclear. CDR3 length: 14 residues. Trimming stripped 0 bases from V and 6 bases from J, with 9 bases between. Germline-derived CDR1 and CDR2 are MNHEY and SVGEGT. CDR3 sequence: CASSYSLPLNEQFF. CDR3 in DNA: TGTGCCAGCAGTTACTCGTTACCCCTCAATGAGCAGTTCTTC.

This clonotype was recorded at least ten times. V and J are TRBV5-1 and TRBJ1-2; TRBD1 is a possible D gene (5 bases). The ends were cut back, 0 bases at V and 0 bases at J, with 6 bases in the middle. Germline CDR1 and CDR2: SGHRS and YFSETQ. The CDR3 has 14 amino acids. CDR3 sequence: CASSLGQSNYGYTF. DNA for the CDR3: TGCGCCAGCAGCTTGGGACAGTCTAACTATGGCTACACCTTC.

The chain joins TRBV9 to TRBJ2-1; D not resolved. Trimming cost V 4 bases and J 0 bases, with 11 bases left between them. This CDR3 region has 15 residues. Germline values: CDR1 SGDLS, CDR2 YYNGEE. CDR3: CASSRRVDSYNEQFF. DNA of the CDR3: TGTGCCAGCAGCCGTAGGGTAGACTCCTACAATGAGCAGTTCTTC.

The rearrangement joins TRBV5-1 to TRBJ2-1; D not resolved. From germline, CDR1 is SGHRS and CDR2 YFSETQ. The CDR3 runs to 15 residues. Trimming removed 0 bases from V and 5 bases from J, with 12 bases in between. Here the CDR3 DNA reads TGCGCCAGCAGCTTGGCCCCGGGTGTAGACAATGAGCAGTTCTTC. It encodes CASSLAPGVDNEQFF.

The V call is TRBV7-8, the J call TRBJ2-3; 10 nucleotides line up with TRBD2. Germline V lookup: CDR1 SGHVS, CDR2 FQNEAQ. Trimming at V came to 5 bases and at J to 1 base, leaving 12 bases not matched to a gene. CDR3 length: 18 amino acids. The CDR3 protein is CASSPMRRSGGRTDTQYF. CDR3 coding DNA: TGTGCCAGCAGCCCCATGCGACGTAGCGGGGGGCGCACAGATACGCAGTATTTT.

This clonotype appeared many times. The chain uses TRBV6-2 or TRBV6-3 and TRBJ1-2, with D maybe TRBD1 (5 bases). Between the trimmed V and J ends, which lost 8 bases and 1 base, there was a span of 14 bases. The CDR3 contains 14 residues. The germline V gene has CDR1 MNHEY and CDR2 SVGEGT. The CDR3 reads CASRPGRSNYGYTF. CDR3 bases: TGTGCCAGCCGACCGGGACGCAGTAACTATGGCTACACCTTC.

This clonotype was seen a handful of times. The genes are TRBV28 and TRBJ2-4; 10 bases align to TRBD2. The CDR3 extends over 14 amino acids. CDR1 and CDR2 (germline): MDHEN, SYDVKM. V lost 7 bases, J lost 5 bases, and 5 bases stayed unmatched. CDR3 region: CASTPSGRENIQYF. CDR3 DNA sequence: TGTGCCAGCACACCTAGCGGGAGAGAAAACATTCAGTACTTC.

The chain links TRBV30 to TRBJ1-1, with 9 bases lining up with TRBD1. Per the germline V gene, CDR1 is GTSNPN and CDR2 is SVGIG (reference sequence). This CDR3 is 14 amino acids long. With 3 bases clipped from V and 6 bases from J, the junction kept 8 bases outside the gene matches. The CDR3 region has the DNA TGTGCCTGGAGGGGACAGGGACTGATCCCTGAAGCTTTCTTT. It yields the protein CAWRGQGLIPEAFF. The full variable domain, rest sourced from reference TRBV30 and TRBJ1-1, is SQTIHQWPATLVQPVGSPLSLECTVEGTSNPNLYWYRQAAGRGLQLLFYSVGIGQISSEVPQNLSASRPQDRQFILSSKKLLLSDSGFYLCAWRGQGLIPEAFFGQGTRLTVV.

The V and J genes are TRBV28 and TRBJ2-5; the D gene is possibly TRBD1 (7 bases). The end of the DNA aligns better with TRBJ2-7, so the J call may be wrong. CDR1 and CDR2 from the germline V gene are MDHEN and SYDVKM. CDR3 length: 12 amino acids. The CDR3 is CASNLQGGEQYF. The CDR3 nucleotides are TGTGCCAGCAATTTGCAGGGGGGCGAGCAGTACTTC.

This clonotype was observed a few times. The V and J genes are TRBV20-1 and TRBJ2-7, with D perhaps TRBD1 or TRBD2 (5 bases each). This CDR3 contains 13 residues. Germline V gene lookup returns CDR1 DFQATT and CDR2 SNEGSKA (reference sequence). The ends were cut back, 5 bases at V and 2 bases at J, with 13 bases in the middle. The CDR3 bases are TGCAGTGCTTCAGGGAGTACGGCCTACGAGCAGTACTTC. Translating it yields CSASGSTAYEQYF.

The sample holds a few counts of this clonotype. The V and J genes are TRBV9 and TRBJ2-3; 9 positions agree with TRBD2. V shed 3 bases, J shed 0 bases, and the junction held 5 bases outside the gene matches. In germline, CDR1 is SGDLS, CDR2 YYNGEE. CDR3 size: 16 residues. The DNA of the CDR3 is TGTGCCAGCAGCGGGCGACTAGCGGCTAGCACAGATACGCAGTATTTT. Its protein product is CASSGRLAASTDTQYF.

This clonotype was recorded many times. The chain links TRBV6-2 or TRBV6-3 to TRBJ2-1; TRBD2 matches 9 bases. The CDR3 consists of 15 residues. From germline, CDR1 is MNHEY and CDR2 SVGEGT. Trimming removed 4 bases from V and 7 bases from J; junction bases left unmatched: 8. Here the CDR3 reads CASSFSAGGWNEQFF. The CDR3 nucleotides read TGTGCCAGCAGTTTTTCAGCGGGAGGCTGGAATGAGCAGTTCTTC.

About this clonotype: Since a much larger clone is just one base distant, this may be a read error. The chain employs TRBV9 and TRBJ1-1; the D gene is possibly TRBD1 (5 bases). Germline CDR1 and CDR2: SGDLS and YYNGEE. This CDR3 has 13 amino acids. CDR3 sequence (DNA): TGTGCCGGCAGCGTTGGGGGACGGACTGAAGCTTTCTTT. Translating it yields CAGSVGGRTEAFF.

This clonotype appeared many times. The chain employs TRBV3-1 and TRBJ2-5, with D possibly being TRBD2 (5 bases). The ends were cut back, 3 bases at V and 2 bases at J, with 10 bases in the middle. Germline CDR1 and CDR2: LGHDT and YNNKEL (reference sequence). This CDR3 comprises 14 residues. As DNA, the CDR3 is TGTGCCAGCAGCCATCCACTAGGTCAAGAGACCCAGTACTTC. Its translation is CASSHPLGQETQYF.